The 10 T cell receptor beta chains in this list originate from one sample, sequenced in a study of T cells after yellow fever vaccination. One entry per CDR3 protein results from TCRdb running MiXCR on the 5' RACE reads. In the table there are some 600,000 distinct CDR3 sequences, 17% of which are singletons. The specimen was PBMCs, collected around 5 days after the first yellow fever vaccination. The receptors shown here come from a man between 18 and 29 years old who received the YFV17D yellow fever vaccine.

The chain is built from TRBV4-1 and TRBJ1-4; TRBD1 matches 9 bases. The V gene's germline CDR1 is MGHRA and CDR2 YSYEKL. Unmatched junction bases numbered 6, after V lost 4 bases and J lost 6 bases. The CDR3 sequence is 15 residues long. This CDR3 reads CASSPTGGFYEKLFF. In nucleotides, the CDR3 is TGCGCCAGCAGCCCGACAGGGGGGTTTTATGAAAAACTGTTTTTT.

The V call is TRBV11-2, the J call TRBJ2-2, with TRBD2 matching 14 bases. V lost 4 bases to trimming and J lost 4 bases; unmatched junction nucleotides: 8. This CDR3 contains 18 residues. Germline CDR1 and CDR2: SGHAT and FQNNGV. The CDR3 DNA reads TGTGCCAGCAGCTGGGTCGGACTAGCGGGGGGACTCACCGGGGAGCTGTTTTTT. Protein: CASSWVGLAGGLTGELFF.

There are a few counts of this clonotype. The V call is TRBV5-6, the J call TRBJ1-2; D might be TRBD1 (5 bases). Germline lookup yields CDR1 SGHDT and CDR2 YYEEEE. The length of the CDR3 is 14 residues. V gave up 4 bases and J gave up 4 bases, with 14 bases separating them. The CDR3 DNA sequence: TGTGCCAGCAGCCCGGCAGGGATGGTCTATGGCTACACCTTC. This sequence encodes CASSPAGMVYGYTF.

The rearrangement links TRBV12-5 to TRBJ2-3, with TRBD2 as a possible D gene (6 bases). The CDR3 runs to 14 residues. Germline V lookup: CDR1 LGHNT, CDR2 FRNRAP. The V gene lost 5 bases and the J gene lost 0 bases, with 9 bases spanning the gap. For the CDR3, the DNA is TGTGCTAGTGGTGGGGGGTTCAGCACAGATACGCAGTATTTT. Translation: CASGGGFSTDTQYF.

This clonotype was found a few times. The CDR3 protein is CASSRDRASYEQYV. The CDR3 coding sequence is TGTGCCAGCAGTCGGGACAGGGCCTCCTACGAGCAGTACGTC. The chain couples TRBV28 to TRBJ2-7; 9 bases match TRBD1. Trimming at V came to 5 bases and at J to 0 bases, leaving 2 bases not matched to a gene. The germline CDR1 and CDR2 sequences are MDHEN and SYDVKM. The CDR3 is 14 residues long.

This clonotype was seen just once. The chain carries TRBV20-1 and TRBJ2-5, with 9 bases fitting TRBD1. With V trimmed by 5 bases and J by 4 bases, 8 bases remained unmatched. The CDR3 extends over 14 amino acids. CDR1 and CDR2 from the germline V gene are DFQATT and SNEGSKA (reference sequence). Here the CDR3 DNA reads TGCAGTGCTGGTCCCGGGACAGGGTTAGAGACCCAGTACTTC. Translating gives CSAGPGTGLETQYF.

The rearrangement uses TRBV4-2 and TRBJ1-1, with D possibly being TRBD1 (5 bases). There are 15 residues in the CDR3. Germline CDR1 is LGHNA and CDR2 is YNFKEQ. Trimming took off 0 bases at V and 1 base at J, with 9 bases between the two ends. The CDR3 region is CASSQEGGTNTEAFF. Here the CDR3 DNA reads TGTGCCAGCAGCCAAGAGGGGGGGACGAACACTGAAGCTTTCTTT.

Many counts were recorded for this clonotype. This chain uses TRBV12-3 or TRBV12-4 with TRBJ2-5, with D unresolved. CDR3 size: 13 residues. The V and J ends lost 5 bases and 3 bases respectively, with 10 bases between them. CDR3 loop: CASSPFRKETQYF. The CDR3, as DNA: TGTGCCAGCAGTCCATTTCGTAAAGAGACCCAGTACTTC.

This clonotype was found a few times. V usage is TRBV5-1 and J usage is TRBJ1-1; D unclear. The germline gives CDR1 SGHRS, CDR2 YFSETQ. V was cut by 0 bases and J by 5 bases, with 20 bases left in between. This CDR3 has 17 amino acids. CDR3 amino acids: CASSLVFGSPGGTEAFF. CDR3 bases: TGCGCCAGCAGCTTGGTTTTCGGCAGTCCGGGCGGGACTGAAGCTTTCTTT. Full variable domain (outside the CDR3, taken from reference TRBV5-1 and TRBJ1-1): KAGVTQTPRYLIKTRGQQVTLSCSPISGHRSVSWYQQTPGQGLQFLFEYFSETQRNKGNFPGRFSGRQFSNSRSEMNVSTLELGDSALYLCASSLVFGSPGGTEAFFGQGTRLTVV.

The chain joins TRBV18 to TRBJ1-3; possible D gene TRBD1, 5 bases. The germline V gene encodes CDR1 KGHSH and CDR2 LQKENI. The ends were cut back, 0 bases at V and 0 bases at J, with 12 bases in the middle. This CDR3 has 17 residues. The CDR3 DNA reads TGTGCCAGCTCACCACCGGGGGGACCGAACTCTGGAAACACCATATATTTT. Its protein product is CASSPPGGPNSGNTIYF.